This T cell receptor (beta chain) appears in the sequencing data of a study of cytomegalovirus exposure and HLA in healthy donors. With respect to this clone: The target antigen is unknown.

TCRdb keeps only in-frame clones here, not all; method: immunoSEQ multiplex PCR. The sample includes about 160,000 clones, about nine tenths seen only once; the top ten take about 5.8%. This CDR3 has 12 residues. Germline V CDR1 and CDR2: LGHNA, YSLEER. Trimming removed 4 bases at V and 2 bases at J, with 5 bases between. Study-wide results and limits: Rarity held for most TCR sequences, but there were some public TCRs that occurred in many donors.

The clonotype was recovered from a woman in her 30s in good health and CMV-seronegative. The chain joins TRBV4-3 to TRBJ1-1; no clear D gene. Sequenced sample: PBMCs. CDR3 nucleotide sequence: TGCGCCAGCAGCCGTTCCAACACTGAAGCTTTCTTT. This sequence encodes CASSRSNTEAFF.